This T cell receptor beta chain was found in a study of beta chain features in type 1 diabetes. Study results and caveats: Across all four CD4+ subsets, people with type 1 diabetes showed modestly shorter TCRB CDR3s. Across patients, naive, central memory and Treg TCRB repertoires exhibited apparently greater similarity than was observed across healthy donors.

This CDR3 spans 16 amino acids. Germline values: CDR1 MGHRA, CDR2 YSYEKL. V shed 8 bases and J 5 bases; nucleotides not matched to a gene: 15. Only one heparinised blood draw was taken per donor, and its volume averaged approximately 0.11 L. Sequencing targeted expressed TCRB transcripts, as all isolated RNA had been reverse transcribed. Clones were read by immunoSEQ multiplex PCR, and TCRdb kept only the in-frame ones, dropping some. Of hundreds of thousands of clones detected, about 32% appear once; the ten largest clones hold about 0.06%. A remark on this clone: What it binds is not known.

Material: naive CD4+ T cells from blood. The V and J genes are TRBV4-1 and TRBJ2-1; 7 positions agree with TRBD2. The sequence derives from a man aged 18 to 29 in good health. The CDR3, as DNA: TGCGCCAGCGGAGTAAGGTCTGAGGGAGGGAACAATGAGCAGTTCTTC. Translation: CASGVRSEGGNNEQFF.